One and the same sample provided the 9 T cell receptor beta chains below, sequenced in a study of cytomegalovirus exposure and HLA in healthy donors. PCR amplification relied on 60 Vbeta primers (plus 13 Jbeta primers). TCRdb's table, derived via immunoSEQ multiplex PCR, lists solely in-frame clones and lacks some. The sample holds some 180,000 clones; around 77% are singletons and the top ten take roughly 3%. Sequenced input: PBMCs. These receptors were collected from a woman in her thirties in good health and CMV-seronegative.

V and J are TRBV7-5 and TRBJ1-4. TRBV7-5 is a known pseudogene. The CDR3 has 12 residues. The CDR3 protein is CARNPSSEKLFF. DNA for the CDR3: TGTGCCAGAAATCCAAGTAGTGAAAAACTGTTTTTT.

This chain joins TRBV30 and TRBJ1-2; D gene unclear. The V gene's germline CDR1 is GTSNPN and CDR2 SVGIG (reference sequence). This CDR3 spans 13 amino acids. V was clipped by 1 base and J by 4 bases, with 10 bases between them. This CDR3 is CAWSARLRYGYTF. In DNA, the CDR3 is TGTGCCTGGAGTGCCAGACTCCGCTATGGCTACACCTTC.

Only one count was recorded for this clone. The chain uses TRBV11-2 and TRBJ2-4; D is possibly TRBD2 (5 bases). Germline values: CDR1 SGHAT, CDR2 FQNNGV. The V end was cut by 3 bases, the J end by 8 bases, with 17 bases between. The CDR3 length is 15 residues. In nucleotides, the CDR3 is TGTGCCAGCAGCTTCGCCGGGAAACTGGGAGACATTCAGTACTTC. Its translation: CASSFAGKLGDIQYF.

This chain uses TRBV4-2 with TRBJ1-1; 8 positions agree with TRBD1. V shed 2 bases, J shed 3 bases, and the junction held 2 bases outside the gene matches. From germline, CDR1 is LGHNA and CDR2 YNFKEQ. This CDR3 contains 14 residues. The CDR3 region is CASSQQGAYTEAFF. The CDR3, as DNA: TGTGCCAGCAGCCAACAGGGGGCTTACACTGAAGCTTTCTTT.

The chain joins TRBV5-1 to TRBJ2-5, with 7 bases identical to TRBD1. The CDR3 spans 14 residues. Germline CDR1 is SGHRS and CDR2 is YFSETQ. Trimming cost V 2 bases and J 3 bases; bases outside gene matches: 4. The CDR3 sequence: CASSFAGTEETQYF. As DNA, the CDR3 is TGCGCCAGCAGCTTTGCCGGGACAGAAGAGACCCAGTACTTC.

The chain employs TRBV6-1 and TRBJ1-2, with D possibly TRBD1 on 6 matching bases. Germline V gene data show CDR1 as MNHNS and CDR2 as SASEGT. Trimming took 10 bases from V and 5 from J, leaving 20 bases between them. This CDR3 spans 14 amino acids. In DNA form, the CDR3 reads TGTGCCACGGGTGACAGGACTTCGGGATATGGCTACACCTTC. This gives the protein CATGDRTSGYGYTF.

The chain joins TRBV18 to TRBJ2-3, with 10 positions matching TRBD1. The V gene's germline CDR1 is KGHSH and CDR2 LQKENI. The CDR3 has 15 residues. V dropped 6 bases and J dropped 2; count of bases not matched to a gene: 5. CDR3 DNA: TGTGCCAGCTCCCGGGACAGGGGAATCACAGATACGCAGTATTTT. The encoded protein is CASSRDRGITDTQYF. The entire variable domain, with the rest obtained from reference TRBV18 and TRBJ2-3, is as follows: NAGVMQNPRHLVRRRGQEARLRCSPMKGHSHVYWYRQLPEEGLKFMVYLQKENIIDESGMPKERFSAEFPKEGPSILRIQQVVRGDSAAYFCASSRDRGITDTQYFGPGTRLTVL.

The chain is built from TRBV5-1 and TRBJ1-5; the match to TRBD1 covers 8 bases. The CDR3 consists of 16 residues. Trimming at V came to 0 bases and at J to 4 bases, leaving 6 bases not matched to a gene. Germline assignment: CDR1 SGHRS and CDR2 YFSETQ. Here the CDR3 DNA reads TGCGCCAGCAGCTTGGTTCCTACAGGGGGTAATCAGCCCCAGCATTTT. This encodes CASSLVPTGGNQPQHF.

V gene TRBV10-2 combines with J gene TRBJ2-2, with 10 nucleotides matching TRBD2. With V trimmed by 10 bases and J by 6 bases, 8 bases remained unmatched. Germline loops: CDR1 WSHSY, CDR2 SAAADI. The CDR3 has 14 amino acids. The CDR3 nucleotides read TGCGCCACCACAGCGGGGGGGCCCCCCGGGGAGCTGTTTTTT. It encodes CATTAGGPPGELFF.